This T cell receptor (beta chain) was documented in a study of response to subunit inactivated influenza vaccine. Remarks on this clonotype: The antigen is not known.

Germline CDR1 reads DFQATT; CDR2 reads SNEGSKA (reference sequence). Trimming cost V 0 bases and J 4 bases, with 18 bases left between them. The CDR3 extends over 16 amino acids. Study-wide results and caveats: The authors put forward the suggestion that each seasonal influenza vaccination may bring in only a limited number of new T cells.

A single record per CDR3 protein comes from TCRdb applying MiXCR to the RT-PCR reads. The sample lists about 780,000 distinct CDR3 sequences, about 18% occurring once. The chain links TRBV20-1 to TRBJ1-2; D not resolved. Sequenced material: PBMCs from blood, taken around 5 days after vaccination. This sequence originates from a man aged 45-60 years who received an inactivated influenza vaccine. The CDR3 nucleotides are TGCAGTGCTAGAGATGTTCGGCAGGTTCTCTTCTATGGCTACACCTTC. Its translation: CSARDVRQVLFYGYTF.